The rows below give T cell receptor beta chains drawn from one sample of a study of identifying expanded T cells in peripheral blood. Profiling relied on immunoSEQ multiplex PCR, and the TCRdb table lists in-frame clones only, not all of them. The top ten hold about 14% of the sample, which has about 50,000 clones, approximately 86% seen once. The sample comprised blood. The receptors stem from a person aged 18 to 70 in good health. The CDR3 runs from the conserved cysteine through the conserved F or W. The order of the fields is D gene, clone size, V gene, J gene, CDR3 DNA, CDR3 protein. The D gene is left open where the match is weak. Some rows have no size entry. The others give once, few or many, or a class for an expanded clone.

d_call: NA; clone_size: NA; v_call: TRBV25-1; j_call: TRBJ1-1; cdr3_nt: TGTGCCAGCAGTGCTGGTCTCTCTGAAGCTTTCTTT; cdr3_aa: CASSAGLSEAFF
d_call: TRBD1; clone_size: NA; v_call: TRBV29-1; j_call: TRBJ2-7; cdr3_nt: TGCAGCGTACGGACAGGCGCCTACGAGCAGTACTTC; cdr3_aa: CSVRTGAYEQYF
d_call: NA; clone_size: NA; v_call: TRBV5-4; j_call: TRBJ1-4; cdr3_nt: TGTGCCAGCAGCTCTGGGGGGGAGTTTAATGAAAAACTGTTTTTT; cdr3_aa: CASSSGGEFNEKLFF
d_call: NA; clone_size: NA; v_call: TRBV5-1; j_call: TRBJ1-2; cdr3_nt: TGCGCCAGCAGCTTGACGGCAGGGCAGGATAACTATGGCTACACCTTC; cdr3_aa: CASSLTAGQDNYGYTF
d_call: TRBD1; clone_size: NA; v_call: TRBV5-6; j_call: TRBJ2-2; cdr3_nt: TGTGCCAGCAGCCACGGGACAGGGGGCCTCGGGGAGCTGTTTTTT; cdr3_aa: CASSHGTGGLGELFF
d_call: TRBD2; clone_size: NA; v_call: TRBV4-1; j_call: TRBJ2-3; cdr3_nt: TGCGCCAGCAGCCAATCGGCGGGAGGGGGCCCAGATACGCAGTATTTT; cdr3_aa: CASSQSAGGGPDTQYF
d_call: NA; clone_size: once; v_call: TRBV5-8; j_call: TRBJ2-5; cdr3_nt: TGTGCCAGCAGCTTGATCGACAGTCAAGAGACCCAGTACTTC; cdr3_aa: CASSLIDSQETQYF
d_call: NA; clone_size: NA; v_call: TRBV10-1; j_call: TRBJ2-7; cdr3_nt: TGCGCCAGCAGTGAGCCAAACGAAGACTACGAGCAGTACTTC; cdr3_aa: CASSEPNEDYEQYF
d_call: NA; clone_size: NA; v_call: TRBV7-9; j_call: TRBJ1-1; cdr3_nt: TGTGCCAGCAGACGGAACACAGGGCAGGCTGAAGCTTTCTTT; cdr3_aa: CASRRNTGQAEAFF
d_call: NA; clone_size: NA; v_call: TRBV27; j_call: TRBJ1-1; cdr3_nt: TGTGCCAGCAGCCCTCGCGCCGGGAGTCGGGGCGAAGCTTTCTTT; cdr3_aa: CASSPRAGSRGEAFF
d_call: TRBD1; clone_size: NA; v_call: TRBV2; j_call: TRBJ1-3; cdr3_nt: TGTGCCAGCAGTGGCAGGGGGCGCGGGAACACCATATATTTT; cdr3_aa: CASSGRGRGNTIYF
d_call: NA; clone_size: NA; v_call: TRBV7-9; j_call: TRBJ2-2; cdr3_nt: TGTGCCAGCGGGGTGGAGGGTCCCGGGGAGCTGTTTTTT; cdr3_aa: CASGVEGPGELFF
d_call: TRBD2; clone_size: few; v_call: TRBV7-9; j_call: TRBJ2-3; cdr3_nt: TGTGCCAGCAGCTTAGGGGCTAGCGGGAGTAGGACAGATACGCAGTATTTT; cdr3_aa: CASSLGASGSRTDTQYF
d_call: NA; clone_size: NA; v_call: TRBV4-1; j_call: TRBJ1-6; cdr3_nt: TGCGCCAGCAGCCAAGATGAGCGACAGAATTCACCCCTCCACTTT; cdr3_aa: CASSQDERQNSPLHF
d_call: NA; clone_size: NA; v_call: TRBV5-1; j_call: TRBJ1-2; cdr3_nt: TGCGCCAGCAGCTCACTAGGCAGGGGCGGTGGCTACACCTTC; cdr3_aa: CASSSLGRGGGYTF
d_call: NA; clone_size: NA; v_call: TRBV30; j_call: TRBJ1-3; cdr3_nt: TGTGCCTGGAGGACCGTGGGCGGAAACACCATATATTTT; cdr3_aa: CAWRTVGGNTIYF
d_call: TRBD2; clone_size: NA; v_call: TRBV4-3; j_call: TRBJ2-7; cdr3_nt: TGCGCCAGCAGCCAAGATCTGGGGGGGACTCCGAGCTCCTACGAGCAGTACTTC; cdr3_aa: CASSQDLGGTPSSYEQYF
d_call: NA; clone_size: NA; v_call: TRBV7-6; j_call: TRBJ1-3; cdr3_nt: TGTGCCAGCAGCTTGGGGGCAGGGTTTGCTGGAAACACCATATATTTT; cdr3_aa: CASSLGAGFAGNTIYF
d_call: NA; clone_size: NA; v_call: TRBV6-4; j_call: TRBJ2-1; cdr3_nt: TGTGCCAGCAGTGACTCCTCTGGCACCCGTGAGCAGTTCTTC; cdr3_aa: CASSDSSGTREQFF
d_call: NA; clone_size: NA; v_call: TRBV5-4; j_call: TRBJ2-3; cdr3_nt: TGTGCCAGCAGGAATCAGAGAGCCAGCACAGATACGCAGTATTTT; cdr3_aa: CASRNQRASTDTQYF
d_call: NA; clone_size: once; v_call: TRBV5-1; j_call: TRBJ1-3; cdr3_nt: TGCGCCAGCAGCTTGGGGGACACACCTGGAAACACCATATATTTT; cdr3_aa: CASSLGDTPGNTIYF
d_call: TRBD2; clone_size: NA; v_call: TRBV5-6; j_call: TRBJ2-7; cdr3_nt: TGTGCCAGCAGCTTTGGGACTAGCGTTTCCGAGCAGTACTTC; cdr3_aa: CASSFGTSVSEQYF
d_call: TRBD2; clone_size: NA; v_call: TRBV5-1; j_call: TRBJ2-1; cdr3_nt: TGCGCCAGCAGCCTCAGCGGGGGGGGACACAATGAGCAGTTCTTC; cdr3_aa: CASSLSGGGHNEQFF
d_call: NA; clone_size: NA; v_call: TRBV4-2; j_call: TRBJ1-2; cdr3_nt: TGTGCCAGCAGCTTAGTCAGGGGAAACTATGGCTACACCTTC; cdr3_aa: CASSLVRGNYGYTF
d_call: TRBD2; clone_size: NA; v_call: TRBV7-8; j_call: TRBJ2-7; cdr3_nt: TGTGCCAGCGCCGGACTAGCGGGTGGTACTTCCTACGAGCAGTACTTC; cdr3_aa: CASAGLAGGTSYEQYF
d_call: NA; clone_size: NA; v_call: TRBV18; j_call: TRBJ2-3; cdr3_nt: TGTGCCAGCTCACCATCGGCCGGTAGGCCTACAGATACGCAGTATTTT; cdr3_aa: CASSPSAGRPTDTQYF
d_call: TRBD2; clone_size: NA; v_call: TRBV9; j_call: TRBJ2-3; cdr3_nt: TGTGCCAGCAGCGCAAAACAGGGACTAGCGGGAGGACTAACAGATACGCAGTATTTT; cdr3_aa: CASSAKQGLAGGLTDTQYF
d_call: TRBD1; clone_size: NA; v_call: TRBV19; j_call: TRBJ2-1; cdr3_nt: TGTGCCAGTCTCCTCGGACAGGGGGAGAAAAATGAGCAGTTCTTC; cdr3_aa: CASLLGQGEKNEQFF
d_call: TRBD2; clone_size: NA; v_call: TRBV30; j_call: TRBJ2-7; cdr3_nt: TGTGCCTGGAATAGCGGGGATCGGCAACAGTACTTC; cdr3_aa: CAWNSGDRQQYF
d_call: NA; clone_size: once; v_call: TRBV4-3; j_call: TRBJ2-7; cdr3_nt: TGCGCCAGCAGCCAAGAAGCAGGGTTGGGCGAGCAGTACTTC; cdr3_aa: CASSQEAGLGEQYF
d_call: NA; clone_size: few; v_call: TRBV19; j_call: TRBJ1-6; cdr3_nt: TGTGCCAGTAGTTTCGGCTCCTATAATTCACCCCTCCACTTT; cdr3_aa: CASSFGSYNSPLHF
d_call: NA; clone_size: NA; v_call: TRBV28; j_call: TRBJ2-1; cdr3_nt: TGTGCCAGCGGGGTCGGCGGGGCGCAGGGGCAGTTCTTC; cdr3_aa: CASGVGGAQGQFF
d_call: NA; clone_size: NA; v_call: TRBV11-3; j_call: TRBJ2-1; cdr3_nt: TGTGCCAGCAGCTTAGGTTTAGGGGGGACTGACGCCCATGAGCAGTTCTTC; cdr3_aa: CASSLGLGGTDAHEQFF
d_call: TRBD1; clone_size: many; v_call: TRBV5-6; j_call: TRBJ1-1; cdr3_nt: TGTGCCAGCAGCTTGTTAGGGACAGGGGGTACTGAAGCTTTCTTT; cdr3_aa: CASSLLGTGGTEAFF
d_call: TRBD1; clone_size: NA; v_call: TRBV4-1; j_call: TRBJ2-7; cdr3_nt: TGCGCCAGCGGACAGGGCAACTACGAGCAGTACTTC; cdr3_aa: CASGQGNYEQYF
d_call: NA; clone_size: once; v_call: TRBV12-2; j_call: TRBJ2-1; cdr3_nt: TGTGCAAGTCGCCCAACCCCGGCTAGGAGCTCCTACAATGAGCAGTTCTTC; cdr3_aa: CASRPTPARSSYNEQFF
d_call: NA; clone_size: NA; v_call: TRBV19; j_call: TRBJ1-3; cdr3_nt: TGTGCCAGTAGTTTCCAGACTTCGAGCTCTGGAAACACCATATATTTT; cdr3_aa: CASSFQTSSSGNTIYF
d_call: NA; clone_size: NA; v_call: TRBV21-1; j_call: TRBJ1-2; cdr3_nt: TGTGCCAGCAGCAAAGGGACAGCTAACTATGGCTACACCTTC; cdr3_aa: CASSKGTANYGYTF
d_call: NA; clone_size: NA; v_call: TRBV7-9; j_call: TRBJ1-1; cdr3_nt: TGTGCCAGCACCGAGTATGGGGGGGACACTGAAGCTTTCTTT; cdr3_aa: CASTEYGGDTEAFF
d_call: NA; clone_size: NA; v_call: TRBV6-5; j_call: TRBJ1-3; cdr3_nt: TGTGCCAGCAAAAGGGGCTCTGGAAACACCATATATTTT; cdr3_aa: CASKRGSGNTIYF
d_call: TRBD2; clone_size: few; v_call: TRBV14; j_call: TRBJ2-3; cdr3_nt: TGTGCCAGCAGCCGGCGACTAGCGGGAGGGGAGGTAGATACGCAGTATTTT; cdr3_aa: CASSRRLAGGEVDTQYF
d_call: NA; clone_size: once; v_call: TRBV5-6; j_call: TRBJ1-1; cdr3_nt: TGTGCCAGCAGTTCAGGGACCCCAAGGAACACTGAAGCTTTCTTT; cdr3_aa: CASSSGTPRNTEAFF
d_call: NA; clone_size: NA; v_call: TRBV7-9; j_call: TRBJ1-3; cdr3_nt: TGTGCCAGCAATCACAGGGCTGATTCTGGAAACACCATATATTTT; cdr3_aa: CASNHRADSGNTIYF
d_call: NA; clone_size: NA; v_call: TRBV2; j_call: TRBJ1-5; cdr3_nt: TGTGCCAGCAGTCAAGTTCTGGGCAGGGCGGTTCAGCCCCAGCATTTT; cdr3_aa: CASSQVLGRAVQPQHF
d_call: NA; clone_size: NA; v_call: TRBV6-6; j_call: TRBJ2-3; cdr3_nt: TGTGCCAGCAGGGACTATTCCACAGATACGCAGTATTTT; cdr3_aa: CASRDYSTDTQYF
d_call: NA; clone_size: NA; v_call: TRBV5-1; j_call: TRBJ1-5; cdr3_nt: TGCGCCAGCAGCTCTTGGGAACAGTTTAGCAATCAGCCCCAGCATTTT; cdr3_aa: CASSSWEQFSNQPQHF